The 19 T cell receptor beta chains reported below all come from one sample, sequenced in a study of regulatory T cells in long-lasting Graves disease. To make TCR beta libraries, researchers used iRepertoire HTBI primers and Arm-PCR of CDR3 regions. TCRdb itself ran the multiplex PCR reads through MiXCR, one entry per CDR3 protein. The sample consists of some 370,000 distinct CDR3 sequences, 10% to 15% of them appearing once. The time point here: newly diagnosed GD, antithyroid drugs for less than 3 months. RNA isolated from PBMCs was used to make the TCR library. These data are also associated with another study on T cells in Graves' hyperthyroidism and ophthalmopathy.

Here the sequenced sample was peripheral blood mononuclear cells (PBMCs), taken at new diagnosis, from a patient treated with antithyroid drugs. The receptors come from a young woman with Graves disease.

The gene calls are TRBV6-1 and TRBJ1-6, with 8 bases fitting TRBD1. The CDR3 has 16 amino acids. The germline V gene encodes CDR1 MNHNS and CDR2 SASEGT. Germline trimming cut 6 bases from V and 8 bases from J; bases unmatched to any gene: 12. The CDR3 DNA follows: TGTGCCAGCAGCCAAGTAACAGGGGGGGATTATTCACCCCTCCACTTT. Translating it yields CASSQVTGGDYSPLHF.

This clonotype was seen repeatedly, ten times or more. DNA for the CDR3: TGTGCCAGCAGCCGGAACCCCGGGGGCACTGAAGCTTTCTTT. Amino acids: CASSRNPGGTEAFF. The genes are TRBV3-1 and TRBJ1-1; a possible D gene is TRBD1 (5 bases). Germline lookup yields CDR1 LGHDT and CDR2 YNNKEL (reference sequence). This CDR3 contains 14 residues. V lost 4 bases and J lost 4, with 13 bases in between.

About this clonotype itself: This may be a read error: a much more frequent sequence differs by one nucleotide. The chain couples TRBV6-9 to TRBJ2-3, with 9 bases matching TRBD2. V dropped 4 bases and J dropped 5; count of bases not matched to a gene: 7. Germline V gives CDR1 MNHGY, CDR2 SVAAGI. The CDR3 covers 15 residues. The CDR3 region is CASSWAGGSGDTQYF. The CDR3 DNA follows: TGTGCCAGCAGTTGGGCGGGGGGGTCAGGAGATACGCAGTATTTT.

This clonotype was seen ten or more times. The chain links TRBV25-1 to TRBJ2-1; a possible D gene is TRBD2 (5 bases). The CDR3 runs to 14 residues. The V end lost 1 base, the J end lost 8 bases, and 12 bases lay between the germline ends. Germline V gene lookup returns CDR1 MGHDK and CDR2 SYGVNS. In DNA, the CDR3 is TGTGCCAGCAGTGAATGGTCGGGAAGGGATGAGCAGTTCTTC. Residues: CASSEWSGRDEQFF.

This clonotype showed up many times. This sequence joins TRBV7-3 and TRBJ1-2; D may be TRBD1 (5 bases). V gave up 2 bases and J gave up 7 bases, with 17 bases separating them. Per the germline V gene, CDR1 is SGHTA and CDR2 is FQGTGA. The CDR3 totals 15 residues. The CDR3 region is CASSLEGARGSGYTF. CDR3 sequence (DNA): TGTGCCAGCAGCTTAGAGGGCGCGAGGGGTAGTGGCTACACCTTC.

This clonotype was recorded many times. The genes are TRBV7-2 and TRBJ2-3; 7 nucleotides agree with TRBD2. This CDR3 comprises 15 residues. The V gene end was trimmed by 2 bases and the J gene end by 2 bases; junction bases not matched to a gene: 4. The germline V gene has CDR1 SGHTA and CDR2 FQGNSA. CDR3 protein: CASSLLRGDTDTQYF. The CDR3, as DNA: TGTGCCAGCAGCTTACTTCGGGGGGACACAGATACGCAGTATTTT.

This clonotype was observed many times. V and J are TRBV20-1 and TRBJ2-1; D ambiguous. The CDR3 has 13 amino acids. V gave up 5 bases and J gave up 4 bases, with 12 bases separating them. Germline V gives CDR1 DFQATT, CDR2 SNEGSKA (reference sequence). This CDR3 reads CSAPRSSYNEQFF. The DNA of the CDR3 is TGCAGTGCTCCTCGTTCGAGTTACAATGAGCAGTTCTTC.

The chain links TRBV11-2 to TRBJ2-3, with D perhaps TRBD1 (6 bases). Germline V CDR1 and CDR2: SGHAT, FQNNGV. The CDR3 sequence is 18 residues long. Trimming left V 0 bases short and J 2 bases short, with 18 bases between. The CDR3 region has the DNA TGTGCCAGCAGCTTAGAGGGGCAGGGAAAGGGGGACACAGATACGCAGTATTTT. Translation gives CASSLEGQGKGDTDTQYF.

In its sample, this clonotype was seen many times. V usage is TRBV7-2 and J usage is TRBJ1-2; TRBD1 matches at 7 bases. Germline loops: CDR1 SGHTA, CDR2 FQGNSA. With V trimmed by 1 base and J by 4 bases, 6 bases remained unmatched. CDR3 length equals 15 residues. CDR3: CASSLVGDSFYGYTF. The CDR3 nucleotides are TGTGCCAGCAGCTTAGTAGGGGACAGTTTCTATGGCTACACCTTC.

This clonotype was recorded at least ten times. This rearrangement joins TRBV7-3 to TRBJ2-1; D is unresolved. Trimming cost V 5 bases and J 6 bases, with 11 bases left between them. Per germline, CDR1 SGHTA and CDR2 FQGTGA. The CDR3 sequence is 13 residues long. The CDR3 coding sequence is TGTGCCAGCAGCCGATATGGAGTCAATGAGCAGTTCTTC. It encodes CASSRYGVNEQFF.

This chain connects TRBV7-9 to TRBJ1-1; TRBD1 might be the D (5 bases). The V gene's germline CDR1 is SEHNR and CDR2 FQNEAQ (reference sequence). The CDR3 covers 16 residues. The V gene lost 2 bases and the J gene lost 3 bases, with 16 bases spanning the gap. The CDR3 here is CASSLLFGGVDTEAFF. DNA for the CDR3: TGTGCCAGCAGCTTATTGTTTGGGGGGGTGGACACTGAAGCTTTCTTT.

This clonotype was observed a handful of times. The chain links TRBV6-5 to TRBJ2-3; D might be TRBD1 or TRBD2, each matching 6 bases. The CDR3 consists of 15 residues. The germline V gene encodes CDR1 MNHEY and CDR2 SVGAGI. Trimming left V 0 bases short and J 6 bases short, with 13 bases between. The CDR3 protein is CASSYSWGAFDTQYF. CDR3 bases: TGTGCCAGCAGTTACTCGTGGGGGGCGTTCGATACGCAGTATTTT.

This clonotype was recorded at least ten times. J is TRBJ1-5 and V is TRBV6-2 or TRBV6-3; D perhaps matches TRBD1 (5 bases). The CDR3 covers 15 residues. V was trimmed by 2 bases and J by 2 bases, leaving 10 bases between them. Germline values: CDR1 MNHEY, CDR2 SVGEGT. CDR3 sequence reads: CASSYPREGNQPQHF. Written as DNA, the CDR3 is TGTGCCAGCAGTTACCCCAGGGAAGGCAATCAGCCCCAGCATTTT.

This chain connects TRBV27 to TRBJ2-3; perhaps TRBD1 as D (6 bases). V dropped 5 bases and J dropped 5 bases, with 14 bases sitting between them. Germline lookup yields CDR1 MNHEY and CDR2 SMNVEV (reference sequence). The CDR3 is 14 residues long. CDR3 nucleotides: TGTGCCAGCAGTCTACAGGGTGGTGAAGATACGCAGTATTTT. Its protein product is CASSLQGGEDTQYF.

The CDR3 protein is CASSSLARSSYNSPLHF. The CDR3 bases are TGTGCCAGCAGCTCCCTGGCTCGGAGCTCCTATAATTCACCCCTCCACTTT. The rearrangement joins TRBV5-5 to TRBJ1-6; unclear D gene. CDR1 is SGHKS and CDR2 is YYEKEE in the germline V gene (reference sequence). The CDR3 has 17 amino acids. Between the trimmed V and J ends, which lost 3 bases and 0 bases, there was a span of 13 bases.

This clonotype was picked up many times. The chain uses TRBV28 and TRBJ2-7; 7 nucleotides agree with TRBD2. The CDR3 has 15 residues. Looked up from germline, CDR1 is MDHEN and CDR2 is SYDVKM. V lost 7 bases, J lost 2 bases, and 11 bases stayed unmatched. The CDR3 protein is CASTLGSSGTYEQYF. DNA of the CDR3: TGTGCCAGCACCCTAGGGTCTAGCGGCACCTACGAGCAGTACTTC.

This clonotype showed up many times. CDR3 protein: CASSQTDTLYQETQYF. The DNA of the CDR3 is TGCGCCAGCAGCCAGACCGACACGTTGTACCAAGAGACCCAGTACTTC. The V gene is TRBV4-1, the J gene TRBJ2-5; D is uncertain. The ends were cut back, 3 bases at V and 0 bases at J, with 14 bases in the middle. Germline CDR1 reads MGHRA; CDR2 reads YSYEKL. The CDR3 runs 16 residues.

The table lists this clonotype with many counts. V and J are TRBV12-3 or TRBV12-4 and TRBJ1-2, with D unclear. There are 15 residues in the CDR3. Trimming took off 3 bases at V and 1 base at J, with 12 bases between the two ends. CDR3 sequence: CASSFNSALNYGYTF. In nucleotides, the CDR3 is TGTGCCAGCAGTTTTAATTCGGCACTTAACTATGGCTACACCTTC.

In its sample, this clonotype was seen a few times. The rearrangement links TRBV13 to TRBJ1-4; D is unresolved. The CDR3 contains 14 residues. The ends were cut back, 3 bases at V and 5 bases at J, with 10 bases in the middle. CDR1 PRHDT and CDR2 FYEKMQ come from the germline V gene (reference sequence). The CDR3, as DNA: TGTGCCAGCAGCTTGGGCATAAGCAATGAAAAACTGTTTTTT. It translates to CASSLGISNEKLFF.